This T cell receptor beta chain was identified during a study of CD8+ T cells in alopecia areata. Whole-study findings and limits: Having one nonresponder leaves uncertain how baseline CD8+ expansion relates to response.

The table lists this clone with a few counts. Its antigen is not identified. This sample's treatment: oral pan-JAK inhibitor, 5-10 mg twice daily. Alopecia areata patients gave lesional scalp punch biopsies and peripheral blood samples. The sequencing template was cDNA reverse transcribed from extracted RNA. The assay was immunoSEQ multiplex PCR, and TCRdb's table has in-frame clones only and misses some. The data contain about 220,000 clones, around three fifths of them singletons. Trimming took off 7 bases at V and 0 bases at J, with 12 bases between the two ends. CDR1 is MDHEN and CDR2 is SYDVKM in the germline V gene. CDR3 length: 14 residues.

The material sequenced was CD4+ T cells sorted from blood, taken at week 4, from a patient treated with tofacitinib. The rearrangement links TRBV28 to TRBJ1-1; a weak D match, TRBD1 (5 bases). The TCR originated in a human donor with alopecia areata. The CDR3 loop reads CASISGALNTEAFF. DNA for the CDR3: TGTGCCAGCATCTCTGGGGCACTGAACACTGAAGCTTTCTTT.